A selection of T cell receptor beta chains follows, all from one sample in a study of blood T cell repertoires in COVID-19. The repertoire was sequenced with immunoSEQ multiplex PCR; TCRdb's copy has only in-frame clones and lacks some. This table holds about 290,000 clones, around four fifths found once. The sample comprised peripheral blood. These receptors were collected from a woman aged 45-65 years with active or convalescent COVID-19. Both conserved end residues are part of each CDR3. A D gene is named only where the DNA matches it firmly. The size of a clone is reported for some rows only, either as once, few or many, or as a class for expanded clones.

CDR3nt: TGTGCCAGCTCCCCATTTGCGGATCAGCCCCAGCATTTT
CDR3aa: CASSPFADQPQHF
d_gene: -
v_gene: TRBV18
abundance: -
j_gene: TRBJ1-5

CDR3nt: TGTGCCAGCAGCCCCGCTCCGCGGGCGAATGGCTACACCTTC
CDR3aa: CASSPAPRANGYTF
d_gene: -
v_gene: TRBV3-1/TRBV3-2
abundance: -
j_gene: TRBJ1-2

CDR3nt: TGTGCCAGCAGCCTATGGGGGGGGCAGTCTGGGGCCAACGTCCTGACTTTC
CDR3aa: CASSLWGGQSGANVLTF
d_gene: -
v_gene: TRBV28
abundance: -
j_gene: TRBJ2-6

CDR3nt: TGTGCCAGCAGCCTAGGTAGGGGGAATCAGCCCCAGCATTTT
CDR3aa: CASSLGRGNQPQHF
d_gene: -
v_gene: TRBV28
abundance: few
j_gene: TRBJ1-5

CDR3nt: TGTGCCAGCAGACAGTTCATGAACACTGAAGCTTTCTTT
CDR3aa: CASRQFMNTEAFF
d_gene: -
v_gene: TRBV27
abundance: once
j_gene: TRBJ1-1

CDR3nt: TGTGCCAGCAGTCATGGGGGGTTGGGGTACGAGCAGTACTTC
CDR3aa: CASSHGGLGYEQYF
d_gene: -
v_gene: TRBV6-5
abundance: -
j_gene: TRBJ2-7

CDR3nt: TGTGCCAGCTCACCACGGGGAGTAAGCGCGGATACGCAGTATTTT
CDR3aa: CASSPRGVSADTQYF
d_gene: -
v_gene: TRBV18
abundance: -
j_gene: TRBJ2-3

CDR3nt: TGCGCCAGCAGCTTGTCCAGCGGGCCTTCCTACAATGAGCAGTTCTTC
CDR3aa: CASSLSSGPSYNEQFF
d_gene: -
v_gene: TRBV5-1
abundance: -
j_gene: TRBJ2-1

CDR3nt: TGTGCCAGCAGCTTACTATTCGGGGCCAACGTCCTGACTTTC
CDR3aa: CASSLLFGANVLTF
d_gene: -
v_gene: TRBV13
abundance: -
j_gene: TRBJ2-6

CDR3nt: TGTGCCAGCTCACAATCTAGGCGTAGCACAGATACGCAGTATTTT
CDR3aa: CASSQSRRSTDTQYF
d_gene: -
v_gene: TRBV18
abundance: -
j_gene: TRBJ2-3

CDR3nt: TGCGCCAGCAGGGATACCGGGACACGAGACTACGAGCAGTACTTC
CDR3aa: CASRDTGTRDYEQYF
d_gene: -
v_gene: TRBV5-1
abundance: -
j_gene: TRBJ2-7

CDR3nt: TGTGCCAGCAGCCATATCCCACCCAGGGGGCATGGGGAAGCTTTCTTT
CDR3aa: CASSHIPPRGHGEAFF
d_gene: TRBD1
v_gene: TRBV5-5
abundance: -
j_gene: TRBJ1-1

CDR3nt: TGTGCCAGCAGTGCCTGGATCAGGGAGACCCAGTACTTC
CDR3aa: CASSAWIRETQYF
d_gene: -
v_gene: TRBV28
abundance: -
j_gene: TRBJ2-5

CDR3nt: TGTGCCACCAGGAGGGGGCCCAACTATGGCTACACCTTC
CDR3aa: CATRRGPNYGYTF
d_gene: TRBD1
v_gene: TRBV12-3/TRBV12-4
abundance: -
j_gene: TRBJ1-2

CDR3nt: TGTGCCAGCAGCCAAGGGACAGGGTTCGTCTCTGGGGCCAACGTCCTGACTTTC
CDR3aa: CASSQGTGFVSGANVLTF
d_gene: TRBD1
v_gene: TRBV5-6
abundance: -
j_gene: TRBJ2-6

CDR3nt: TGTGCCAGCAGCTCGACTACAGAGTTAATCCCCTACGAGCAGTACTTC
CDR3aa: CASSSTTELIPYEQYF
d_gene: -
v_gene: TRBV21-1
abundance: -
j_gene: TRBJ2-7

CDR3nt: TGCGCCAGCAGCCAAGAAATGCGTCTAGCGGCTAGCACAGATACGCAGTATTTT
CDR3aa: CASSQEMRLAASTDTQYF
d_gene: TRBD2
v_gene: TRBV4-1
abundance: -
j_gene: TRBJ2-3

CDR3nt: TGTGCCAGCAGTTTCCGGGACTCCGACGGAAATGAGCAGTTCTTC
CDR3aa: CASSFRDSDGNEQFF
d_gene: -
v_gene: TRBV28
abundance: -
j_gene: TRBJ2-1

CDR3nt: TGTGCCAGTAGTATTCGGAGCGGGAGGTCCTACAATGAGCAGTTCTTC
CDR3aa: CASSIRSGRSYNEQFF
d_gene: TRBD2
v_gene: TRBV19
abundance: -
j_gene: TRBJ2-1

CDR3nt: TGTGCCAGCAGCTTAGCAACCTACGAGCAGTACTTC
CDR3aa: CASSLATYEQYF
d_gene: -
v_gene: TRBV13
abundance: -
j_gene: TRBJ2-7

CDR3nt: TGCGCCAGCAGCGGCTGGGACAGCTATGGCTACACCTTC
CDR3aa: CASSGWDSYGYTF
d_gene: TRBD1
v_gene: TRBV5-1
abundance: -
j_gene: TRBJ1-2

CDR3nt: TGTGCCAGCAGCTTAGCTCCCCTAGGACAGGGGCGCTCCTACGAGCAGTACTTC
CDR3aa: CASSLAPLGQGRSYEQYF
d_gene: TRBD1
v_gene: TRBV7-9
abundance: -
j_gene: TRBJ2-7

CDR3nt: TGTGCCTGGAGTTTGCCGTCCGGGAAAAACTATGGCTACACCTTC
CDR3aa: CAWSLPSGKNYGYTF
d_gene: -
v_gene: TRBV30
abundance: -
j_gene: TRBJ1-2

CDR3nt: TGTGCCAGCAGTTACTCAACCCCGGACTCGGACGGCTTCTATAATTCACCCCTCCACTTT
CDR3aa: CASSYSTPDSDGFYNSPLHF
d_gene: -
v_gene: TRBV6-2/TRBV6-3
abundance: -
j_gene: TRBJ1-6

CDR3nt: TGTGCCACCAGTGATTTTAGGGGTGGGGATACGCAGTATTTT
CDR3aa: CATSDFRGGDTQYF
d_gene: -
v_gene: TRBV24-1
abundance: -
j_gene: TRBJ2-3

CDR3nt: TGTGCCAGCAGCTTAGGGGCAGGCTTAAATGAAAAACTGTTTTTT
CDR3aa: CASSLGAGLNEKLFF
d_gene: -
v_gene: TRBV7-9
abundance: -
j_gene: TRBJ1-4

CDR3nt: TGCAGCGTACTTAAGGTTGGAGGAAACACTGAAGCTTTCTTT
CDR3aa: CSVLKVGGNTEAFF
d_gene: -
v_gene: TRBV29-1
abundance: -
j_gene: TRBJ1-1

CDR3nt: TGTGCCAGTAGTATAGATCGGGGTGAGCAGTTCTTC
CDR3aa: CASSIDRGEQFF
d_gene: -
v_gene: TRBV19
abundance: -
j_gene: TRBJ2-1

CDR3nt: TGTGCCAGCACTGACAGGGGTTCCTACGAGCAGTACTTC
CDR3aa: CASTDRGSYEQYF
d_gene: TRBD1
v_gene: TRBV2
abundance: -
j_gene: TRBJ2-7

CDR3nt: TGTGCCACCAGCTCATTAGCGGGACGTGCCAAAAACATTCAGTACTTC
CDR3aa: CATSSLAGRAKNIQYF
d_gene: TRBD2
v_gene: TRBV15
abundance: -
j_gene: TRBJ2-4